One and the same sample provided the 27 T cell receptor beta chains below, sequenced in a study of shared clonotypes between healthy human individuals. Profiled with immunoSEQ multiplex PCR; TCRdb holds only in-frame clones, not every one. The sample includes over 750,000 clones, 95% to 97% of them seen just once. Naive CD8 isolation took CD45RO-negative cells positively selected for CCR7 and excluded terminally differentiated effector memory CD45RA+ cells. Sequenced input: naive CD8+ T cells sorted from blood. The receptors here all came from a man younger than 40 in good health.

This clone was picked up one time. This chain joins TRBV7-2 and TRBJ2-7; TRBD1 agrees at 10 bases. The CDR3 covers 16 residues. Looked up from germline, CDR1 is SGHTA and CDR2 is FQGNSA. J lost 3 bases, V lost 1 base, and 6 bases had no gene match. This CDR3 reads CASSLDQGDRGYEQYF. The DNA for the CDR3 is TGTGCCAGCAGCTTAGATCAGGGGGACAGGGGCTACGAGCAGTACTTC.

This chain joins TRBV5-6 and TRBJ2-1; either TRBD1 or TRBD2 may supply D (5 bases each). Trimming took 3 bases from V and 9 from J, leaving 10 bases between them. Germline CDR1 is SGHDT and CDR2 is YYEEEE. This CDR3 comprises 12 residues. Written as DNA, the CDR3 is TGTGCCAGCAGCTCTACGGGGACTGAGCAGTTCTTC. Protein: CASSSTGTEQFF.

The chain couples TRBV7-2 to TRBJ2-1, with no clear D. The CDR3 is 16 residues long. Trimming removed 5 bases from V and 2 bases from J, with 16 bases in between. The germline CDR1 and CDR2 sequences are SGHTA and FQGNSA. The CDR3 nucleotides are TGTGCCAGCAGCCCCGCCCCCCCAGGCCCCTACAATGAGCAGTTCTTC. It is translated as CASSPAPPGPYNEQFF.

V is TRBV14 and J is TRBJ2-6; D is undetermined. V was trimmed by 2 bases and J by 0 bases, leaving 2 bases between them. The CDR3 has 14 amino acids. The germline V gene encodes CDR1 SGHDN and CDR2 FVKESK. The CDR3 coding sequence is TGTGCCAGCAGCCAACGCTCTGGGGCCAACGTCCTGACTTTC. Protein product: CASSQRSGANVLTF.

This chain connects TRBV7-9 to TRBJ1-2; D may be TRBD1 (5 bases). Trimming left V 4 bases short and J 5 bases short, with 17 bases between. The CDR3 spans 15 residues. Germline CDR1 SEHNR, CDR2 FQNEAQ (reference sequence). Written as DNA, the CDR3 is TGTGCCAGCAGCTCCACTCCTGCAGGGCCATATGGCTACACCTTC. Its translation is CASSSTPAGPYGYTF. The entire variable domain, with the rest obtained from reference TRBV7-9 and TRBJ1-2, is as follows: DTGVSQNPRHKITKRGQNVTFRCDPISEHNRLYWYRQTLGQGPEFLTYFQNEAQLEKSRLLSDRFSAERPKGSFSTLEIQRTEQGDSAMYLCASSSTPAGPYGYTFGSGTRLTVV.

CDR3 protein: CAISPSGDYEQYF. The CDR3 nucleotides read TGTGCCATCAGTCCTAGCGGGGACTACGAGCAGTACTTC. The chain couples TRBV10-3 to TRBJ2-7, with 9 bases aligning to TRBD2. Germline CDR1 ENHRY, CDR2 SYGVKD. V lost 5 bases to trimming and J lost 3 bases; unmatched junction nucleotides: 2. The CDR3 is 13 residues long.

This clone was seen just once. The gene calls are TRBV28 and TRBJ2-1; 12 positions match TRBD2. Germline V gene sequence: CDR1 MDHEN, CDR2 SYDVKM. The J segment lost 7 bases and the V segment lost 7 bases, leaving 11 bases of the junction unmatched. The CDR3 is 16 residues long. As DNA, the CDR3 is TGTGCCAGCACTAGCGGGAGGGCGACAAGGGTGAATGAGCAGTTCTTC. Encoded protein: CASTSGRATRVNEQFF.

The rearrangement joins TRBV5-1 to TRBJ2-7; TRBD1 agrees at 7 bases. V shed 2 bases and J 0 bases; nucleotides not matched to a gene: 2. CDR3 length equals 14 residues. In germline, CDR1 is SGHRS, CDR2 YFSETQ. The chain's CDR3 is CASSFGDSSYEQYF. For the CDR3, the DNA is TGCGCCAGCAGCTTTGGGGACAGCTCCTACGAGCAGTACTTC.

The CDR3 is CASTPGQGVLEQYF. The CDR3, as DNA: TGCGCCAGCACCCCGGGACAGGGGGTTTTGGAGCAGTACTTC. V is TRBV4-1 and J is TRBJ2-7; TRBD1 matches at 11 bases. The germline CDR1 and CDR2 sequences are MGHRA and YSYEKL. There are 14 residues in the CDR3. The V segment lost 7 bases and the J segment 7 bases; nucleotides outside the gene matches: 9.

J is TRBJ2-7 and V is TRBV29-1, with 11 bases matching TRBD2. The V and J ends lost 0 bases and 6 bases, in that order; junction bases with no gene match: 4. The CDR3 has 14 residues. Per the germline V gene, CDR1 is SQVTM and CDR2 is ANQGSEA. CDR3 sequence (DNA): TGCAGCGTTGAAGACCCTACTAGCGGGGGCGAGCAGTACTTC. Amino acids: CSVEDPTSGGEQYF.

The chain has TRBV28 and TRBJ2-7, with a possible D match to TRBD2 (7 bases). Germline CDR1 reads MDHEN; CDR2 reads SYDVKM. The CDR3 totals 14 residues. V gave up 8 bases and J gave up 4 bases, with 18 bases separating them. DNA of the CDR3: TGTGCCAGCCATCTGGGGGGGGCGGATTACGAGCAGTACTTC. Translated, it gives CASHLGGADYEQYF.

The chain joins TRBV7-9 to TRBJ2-7, with D perhaps assigned TRBD1 or TRBD2 (5 bases each). CDR3 length: 15 amino acids. The germline gives CDR1 SEHNR, CDR2 FQNEAQ (reference sequence). The germline V and J ends were trimmed by 5 bases and 0 bases, with 14 bases remaining between them. CDR3 nucleotide sequence: TGTGCCAGCAGCGTTCCGGGACGGAGCTCCTACGAGCAGTACTTC. Translation gives CASSVPGRSSYEQYF.

Notes on this clone: Other DNA variants within this sample encode the same CDR3. The chain is built from TRBV9 and TRBJ2-7; perhaps TRBD2 as D (6 bases). The CDR3 is made up of 14 amino acids. V gave up 0 bases and J gave up 3 bases, with 10 bases separating them. Germline V gives CDR1 SGDLS, CDR2 YYNGEE. The CDR3 loop reads CASSVATGDYEQYF. Here the CDR3 DNA reads TGTGCCAGCAGCGTAGCTACGGGGGACTACGAGCAGTACTTC.

The chain has TRBV27 and TRBJ2-1; D is uncertain. The CDR3 is 15 residues long. V shed 2 bases and J shed 5 bases, with 13 bases lying between them. From germline, CDR1 is MNHEY and CDR2 SMNVEV (reference sequence). The CDR3 region has the DNA TGTGCCAGCAGTTTAGGCTCAATAACGAACAATGAGCAGTTCTTC. This gives the protein CASSLGSITNNEQFF.

The rearrangement joins TRBV2 to TRBJ2-1; 12 bases line up with TRBD2. The CDR3 loop spans 15 amino acids. Germline lookup yields CDR1 SNHLY and CDR2 FYNNEI. V lost 10 bases and J lost 6; bases outside the gene matches: 10. Written as DNA, the CDR3 is TGTGCCATTCGGACTAGCGGGAAGACGGGCAATGAGCAGTTCTTC. Its translation: CAIRTSGKTGNEQFF.

This sequence joins TRBV9 and TRBJ2-7; tentatively, D is TRBD1 (6 bases). From germline, CDR1 is SGDLS and CDR2 YYNGEE. The CDR3 spans 17 residues. V gave up 2 bases and J gave up 5 bases, with 23 bases separating them. Here the CDR3 DNA reads TGTGCCAGCAGCGTCTCGTATGGAGAGGGGGTGGCCGACGAGCAGTACTTC. Translating it yields CASSVSYGEGVADEQYF.

J is TRBJ2-1 and V is TRBV4-1; D call uncertain. The CDR3 runs 18 residues. CDR1 is MGHRA, CDR2 YSYEKL, per germline. V was clipped by 3 bases and J by 0 bases, with 18 bases between them. CDR3 residues: CASSHSAQTSSSYNEQFF. The CDR3 DNA is TGCGCCAGCAGCCATTCAGCGCAAACTTCAAGCTCCTACAATGAGCAGTTCTTC.

The gene calls are TRBV7-9 and TRBJ1-1, with TRBD1 matching 7 bases. The J segment lost 5 bases and the V segment lost 2 bases, leaving 8 bases of the junction unmatched. This CDR3 has 15 amino acids. The germline gives CDR1 SEHNR, CDR2 FQNEAQ (reference sequence). In DNA, the CDR3 is TGTGCCAGCAGCTTAATTTCAGGGGGGGAGACTGAAGCTTTCTTT. Translating it yields CASSLISGGETEAFF.

The V gene is TRBV6-4, the J gene TRBJ2-5, with 7 bases fitting TRBD2. Germline V gene sequence: CDR1 MRHNA, CDR2 SNTAGT. CDR3 size: 13 residues. V gave up 6 bases and J gave up 5 bases; unmatched junction bases: 6. The CDR3 loop is CASSRLAGETQYF. As DNA, the CDR3 is TGTGCCAGCAGCAGACTAGCCGGGGAGACCCAGTACTTC.

The chain carries TRBV28 and TRBJ1-2; 11 bases map to TRBD1. Trimming cost V 6 bases and J 6 bases; bases outside gene matches: 6. The germline CDR1 and CDR2 sequences are MDHEN and SYDVKM. The CDR3 contains 14 residues. The CDR3 loop reads CASSPPGQGDGYTF. The CDR3, as DNA: TGTGCCAGCAGCCCGCCGGGACAGGGGGATGGCTACACCTTC.

The chain is built from TRBV11-3 and TRBJ1-4; no reliable D call. CDR3 size: 15 residues. Trimming pared 5 bases from V and 3 bases from J, leaving 13 bases between. Germline V gene lookup returns CDR1 SGHNT and CDR2 YENEEA. The CDR3: CASSDSTEANEKLFF. The CDR3 nucleotides are TGTGCCAGCAGCGACTCAACCGAGGCTAATGAAAAACTGTTTTTT.

Remarks on this clone: Other DNA variants within this sample encode the same CDR3. The CDR3 DNA reads TGTGCCAGCAGCTTAGGAGGAGACGAGCAGTACTTC. Its protein is CASSLGGDEQYF. This rearrangement joins TRBV7-9 to TRBJ2-7; D uncertain. The ends were cut back, 1 base at V and 5 bases at J, with 6 bases in the middle. The V gene's germline CDR1 is SEHNR and CDR2 FQNEAQ (reference sequence). The CDR3 is 12 amino acids. Full variable domain (outside the CDR3, taken from reference TRBV7-9 and TRBJ2-7): DTGVSQNPRHKITKRGQNVTFRCDPISEHNRLYWYRQTLGQGPEFLTYFQNEAQLEKSRLLSDRFSAERPKGSFSTLEIQRTEQGDSAMYLCASSLGGDEQYFGPGTRLTVT.

The J gene is TRBJ1-1, the V gene TRBV28, with 9 bases fitting TRBD1. Germline V gene data show CDR1 as MDHEN and CDR2 as SYDVKM. The J segment lost 4 bases and the V segment lost 3 bases, leaving 6 bases of the junction unmatched. The CDR3 has 15 amino acids. CDR3 coding DNA: TGTGCCAGCAGTTTTCCCCAACAGGGGGCCACTGAAGCTTTCTTT. Residues: CASSFPQQGATEAFF.

This clone was found once. The chain couples TRBV7-2 to TRBJ2-7; no clear D. Germline V gene lookup returns CDR1 SGHTA and CDR2 FQGNSA. V lost 1 base, J lost 5 bases, and 6 bases lay in between. The CDR3 length is 12 residues. The chain's CDR3 is CASSLVMDEQYF. The CDR3 coding sequence is TGTGCCAGCAGCTTAGTCATGGACGAGCAGTACTTC.

The J gene is TRBJ2-7, the V gene TRBV5-5; TRBD1 is a possible D gene (6 bases). Trimming removed 4 bases from V and 6 bases from J, with 11 bases in between. The germline CDR1 and CDR2 sequences are SGHKS and YYEKEE (reference sequence). The CDR3 has 12 amino acids. DNA for the CDR3: TGTGCCAGCAGCGGGGCAGGGGTCGAGCAGTACTTC. Translation: CASSGAGVEQYF.

This chain links TRBV21-1 with TRBJ1-2; TRBD1, as called in the table, went unchecked against the DNA. TRBV21-1 is listed as a pseudogene. The length of the CDR3 is 13 residues. The CDR3 DNA reads TGTGCCAGCAGCATTTTGGACAGGGATGGCTACACCTTC. It yields the protein CASSILDRDGYTF.

The chain recombines TRBV27 with TRBJ2-4; D call uncertain. V was cut by 10 bases and J by 0 bases, with 13 bases left in between. CDR1 and CDR2 (germline): MNHEY, SMNVEV (reference sequence). This CDR3 comprises 14 residues. The CDR3 DNA sequence: TGTGCCACCGGGCCCGCCCTAGCCAAAAACATTCAGTACTTC. It codes for CATGPALAKNIQYF.